This is a list of T cell receptor beta chains from one sample in a study of sequential checkpoint blockade in melanoma. Libraries were prepared by immunoSEQ multiplex PCR; TCRdb keeps only in-frame clonotypes and omits some of them. The sample lists over 10,000 clones; less than 85% were seen once. The sample in question was CD8+ T cells sorted from blood (inferred from file names), obtained from a patient given nivolumab and ipilimumab in sequence. These receptors were obtained from a human patient with melanoma. Some clones in this sample may be carry-over from other donors' samples. The CDR3 runs from the conserved cysteine through the conserved F or W. Fields, in order: J gene, clone size, V gene, D gene, CDR3 DNA, CDR3 protein. The D gene is left open where the match is weak. Size values are once, few and many counts, or a class for expanded clones, and some rows have none.

TRBJ2-7 | NA | TRBV4-2 | NA | TGTGCCAGCAGCCAAGTTCACGGTTACGAGCAGTACTTC | CASSQVHGYEQYF
TRBJ1-2 | NA | TRBV5-6 | NA | TGTGCCAGCAGCCCGGGTGGGCAGGGTTACGTAGCTAACTATGGCTACACCTTC | CASSPGGQGYVANYGYTF
TRBJ2-3 | few | TRBV7-9 | TRBD2 | TGTGCCAGCAGACCACTAGCGGGGGGGCAGGATACGCAGTATTTT | CASRPLAGGQDTQYF
TRBJ1-1 | NA | TRBV6-5 | NA | TGTGCGTCCGGCGGGTGGGCTGAAGCTTTCTTT | CASGGWAEAFF
TRBJ2-3 | NA | TRBV27 | TRBD2 | TGTGCCAGCAGTTTCGGGGCTAGCGGGCCAGCTAGCACAGATACGCAGTATTTT | CASSFGASGPASTDTQYF
TRBJ2-1 | NA | TRBV2 | TRBD1 | TGTGCCAGCAGTGGACAGGGTCACGTCTTC | CASSGQGHVF
TRBJ2-5 | NA | TRBV28 | TRBD2 | TGTGCCAGCGGAGACCGGACTAGCGGGGGCCGGGAGACCCAGTACTTC | CASGDRTSGGRETQYF
TRBJ2-5 | NA | TRBV9 | TRBD2 | TGTGCCAGCAGCGTAGCCGGGGGGGGCTTCCAAGAGACCCAGTACTTC | CASSVAGGGFQETQYF
TRBJ2-3 | NA | TRBV6-1 | TRBD2 | TGTGCCAGCAGTGTGTTGTCTAGCGGGGGGATCACAGATACGCAGTATTTT | CASSVLSSGGITDTQYF
TRBJ1-2 | NA | TRBV4-3 | NA | TGCGCCAGCAGCCAAGATAGCACAGGGCTCTATGGCTACACCTTC | CASSQDSTGLYGYTF
TRBJ2-1 | NA | TRBV15 | NA | TGTGCCACCAGCAGAGAACTAGGGGGGGCCCATGAGCAGTTCTTC | CATSRELGGAHEQFF
TRBJ2-5 | once | TRBV9 | NA | TGTGCCAGCAGCGCAGGGGTAGGGGAGACCCAGTACTTC | CASSAGVGETQYF
TRBJ2-2 | NA | TRBV5-1 | NA | TGCGCCGGCAGCTTGGGCAGGAACACCGGGGAGCTGTTTTTT | CAGSLGRNTGELFF
TRBJ2-1 | NA | TRBV7-2 | NA | TGTGCCAGCAGCTTAGGGTCAGGGGCTTACTACAATGAGCAGTTCTTC | CASSLGSGAYYNEQFF
TRBJ2-7 | NA | TRBV11-2 | TRBD1 | TGTGCCAGCAGCCCCGGGACAGGGGCCTACGAGCAGTACTTC | CASSPGTGAYEQYF
TRBJ1-2 | NA | TRBV7-8 | NA | TGTGCCAGCAGCTTAGAGTCACTAAAAGCTCCCTATGGCTACACCTTC | CASSLESLKAPYGYTF
TRBJ2-7 | NA | TRBV5-4 | TRBD1 | TGTGCCAGCAGCAGACAGGGGGCCTCCTACGAGCAGTACTTC | CASSRQGASYEQYF
TRBJ2-7 | NA | TRBV4-1 | NA | TGCGCCAGCAGCCAAGACGCTCCCGGGTCATCCTACGAGCAGTACTTC | CASSQDAPGSSYEQYF
TRBJ2-5 | NA | TRBV11-2 | NA | TGTGCCAGCAGCTTAGTGGGGGGACCGGGTAGGTCCCAGTACTTC | CASSLVGGPGRSQYF
TRBJ1-5 | NA | TRBV7-6 | TRBD1 | TGTGCCAGCAGCCGACTAGGGGGCAGGGATCAGCCCCAGCATTTT | CASSRLGGRDQPQHF
TRBJ2-4 | NA | TRBV10-1 | TRBD2 | TGCGCCAGCAGTGAGCGGGGGGAAATAGCCAAAAACATTCAGTACTTC | CASSERGEIAKNIQYF
TRBJ2-2 | NA | TRBV30 | NA | TGTGCCTGGACTAGTTGGATCTCCGGGGAGCTGTTTTTT | CAWTSWISGELFF
TRBJ2-3 | NA | TRBV7-2 | TRBD2 | TGTGCCAGCAGCAAGCGGGGGGGCAGAGCAGATACGCAGTATTTT | CASSKRGGRADTQYF
TRBJ1-3 | once | TRBV5-6 | NA | TGTGCCAGCAGTTCGCAGGGGTCTGGAAACACCATATATTTT | CASSSQGSGNTIYF
TRBJ1-1 | once | TRBV5-1 | NA | TGCGCCAGCAGCTTGACAGGGATGACTGAAGCTTTCTTT | CASSLTGMTEAFF
TRBJ2-7 | NA | TRBV7-9 | NA | TGTGCCAGCCAGGAGGACAGCTCCTACGAGCAGTACTTC | CASQEDSSYEQYF
TRBJ2-1 | NA | TRBV11-3 | TRBD2 | TGTGCCAGCAGCTTAGTTAGCGGGGGGCCCCATGAGCAGTTCTTC | CASSLVSGGPHEQFF
TRBJ2-1 | NA | TRBV7-9 | NA | TGTGCCAGCAGCTTAGCTCAAAACAATGAGCAGTTCTTC | CASSLAQNNEQFF
TRBJ1-5 | NA | TRBV6-5 | NA | TGTGCCAGCACTCCGTGGGGCCTCGACAATCAGCCCCAGCATTTT | CASTPWGLDNQPQHF
TRBJ2-2 | NA | TRBV27 | NA | TGTGCCAGCAGTTTCGGGGGTAGGGGCACCGGGGAGCTGTTTTTT | CASSFGGRGTGELFF
TRBJ1-1 | NA | TRBV6-5 | NA | TGTGCCAGCAGTTACTCAGACAGTTTCTCTGAAGCTTTCTTT | CASSYSDSFSEAFF
TRBJ1-2 | NA | TRBV27 | TRBD1 | TGTGCCAGCAGTTTCTCCCCAGGGGGCTTCGACGGCTACACCTTC | CASSFSPGGFDGYTF
TRBJ2-3 | NA | TRBV4-1 | TRBD2 | TGCGCCAGTCAATGGCTAGCGGGAAGCGCGGATACGCAGTATTTT | CASQWLAGSADTQYF
TRBJ2-1 | NA | TRBV14 | NA | TGTGCCAGCAGCCAAGCTGGGCAGAATGAGCAGTTCTTC | CASSQAGQNEQFF
TRBJ2-1 | NA | TRBV7-7 | NA | TGTGCTAGCAGCTTAGAGCGGACAGGGAGGGAGGAGCAGTTCTTC | CASSLERTGREEQFF
TRBJ2-5 | NA | TRBV15 | TRBD1 | TGTGCCACCAGCAGGGGACAGGGGGCGGAGACCCAGTACTTC | CATSRGQGAETQYF
TRBJ1-5 | NA | TRBV27 | NA | TGTGCCAGCAAACAGGGCCCCAATAGCAATCAGCCCCAGCATTTT | CASKQGPNSNQPQHF